This T cell receptor beta chain was recorded in a study of neurological immune-mediated disorders. At least ten counts were recorded for this clonotype. As yet, its antigen is unknown. Study-level results: In HTLV-1-associated myelopathy, TCR clonal expansion was greatest, and in multiple sclerosis it was least, below healthy controls. There were no CDR3 amino acid sequences shared by expanded clones across subjects, a result suggesting private repertoires in all groups.

TCRdb analysed the 5' RACE reads with MiXCR anew, one entry per CDR3 protein. Of about 40,000 distinct CDR3 sequences in the sample, roughly 15% are singletons; the top ten hold roughly 3.6%. Input material: CD4+ T cells from blood. This clonotype was sampled from a woman aged 55-69 years with HTLV-1-associated myelopathy (HAM/TSP).

CDR3 loop: CASSYPGGGNPNTEAFF. The DNA for the CDR3 is TGCGCCAGCAGCTACCCTGGGGGGGGGAACCCGAACACTGAAGCTTTCTTT. The chain is built from TRBV5-1 and TRBJ1-1; possibly TRBD1 for D (5 bases). CDR3 size: 17 residues. The germline gives CDR1 SGHRS, CDR2 YFSETQ. Deletions cut 3 bases from V and 1 base from J, with 19 bases between.